This TCR beta chain stems from a study of shared clonotypes between healthy human individuals (dated by TCRdb to the early 2020s). Notes on the research overall: Three men and a couple of women, aged 18 to 49 years, made up the cohort. For each donor, three plates each were used for CD4 naive and CD4 memory, two plates were used for CD8 naive, and one plate was used for CD8 memory. To estimate repertoire size and how much clonotypes are shared between individuals, the study performed deep sequencing of blood TCR repertoires from a few healthy adults. Libraries were prepared and TCR repertoires were sequenced by different laboratories using diverse techniques, in order to increase sequencing depth and limit assay-specific biases. Per donor, leukapheresis produced somewhere between about 0.94 and 9.5 billion PBMCs. Summary of the overall study and its limitations: Because the study included only a small number of donors, the genetic and exposure-history diversity represented was limited. Across a few donors, approximately 5% of naive CD4, approximately 3.5% of naive CD8, about 2% of memory CD4, and approximately 0.42% of memory CD8 clonotypes were shared. Compared with non-shared clonotypes, clonotypes shared by all four sorted-subset donors had higher generation probabilities. Sampling was restricted to blood, and TCR repertoires in tissue are likely to differ from TCR repertoires in blood. Pairwise subsampling indicated that sequencing depth was expected to affect the degree of clonotype sharing among donors. Even with the large sequencing depth, rarefaction of the sorted-subset datasets indicated that sequencing was incomplete. Larger estimated clonotype richness was generally found for naive subsets than for memory subsets.

CDR1 and CDR2 are read off the germline V gene as MGHRA and YSYEKL. The CDR3 has 15 amino acids, counting the end cysteine and phenylalanine. Only the CDR3 DNA stays, 45 bases, in frame from base 1. V was cut back by 1 base and J by 1 base, leaving a gap of 10 bases between them. TCR CDR3 regions were amplified from genomic DNA by multiplex PCR using the deep immunoSEQ assay. For each cell subset, the extracted genomic DNA was distributed evenly across all wells of several immunoSEQ 96-well plates, and each plate served as one replicate. For sorted subsets, each replicate PCR was loaded with around 200 ng genomic DNA, equivalent to some 27,000 T cell genomes. The purified libraries were quantified using a Qubit 3.0 fluorometer, sized with a Bioanalyzer 2100, and then quantified again using the KAPA Library Quantification kit. Each immunoSEQ 96-well plate was sequenced on its own single-read 150-cycle Illumina NextSeq 550 flow cell. The study's own analysis went as follows. Because the immunoSEQ output included only junctional sequences and no quality scores, the filtering could not be the same as the filtering used for full-length reads. To assign V/J genes and CDR3, sequences were annotated against IMGT germline references using PyIR, a Python wrapper for IgBLAST v1.9. Reads were removed for weak V/J assignments (E-value above 1e-6), missing CDR3, stop codons, out-of-frame junctions, or ambiguous translated residues. V3J clonotypes were defined as sequences sharing an identical inferred V gene, J gene, and CDR3 amino acid sequence. Percentage overlap between repertoires was computed as shared unique clonotypes divided by the size of the smaller repertoire. Richness of each repertoire was evaluated using RTK rarefaction, the Chao1 estimator, and Recon v2.1 estimates of unobserved clonotypes. OLGA was used to compute generation probabilities for all TCRbeta clonotypes that the gDNA method yielded from a handful of donors. Entries here come from immuneACCESS through TCRdb and include only in-frame sequences with V and J called. Some clones fail to appear in such tables; in the studies checked, an unresolved V gene covers under half of the shortfall, and the cause of the remainder is unknown. Clone size and V and J calls were adopted from that table, with D and trimming inferred from the DNA. The sample profile shows 2 million to 2.5 million clones; 85% to 95% of them were found once. The ten largest clones take up about 0.39% of the sample.

Donors were healthy HIV-negative adults with no recently reported acute infections or vaccinations. Every donor was a Caucasian adult residing in Nashville, Tennessee, USA. CD4+ T cells were enriched through magnetic negative selection, after which naive cells were positively selected on CD45RA and the remaining negative fraction served as the memory subset. Blood was obtained by leukapheresis, after which PBMCs were separated by Ficoll-Histopaque density gradient centrifugation and cryopreserved in liquid nitrogen vapor phase. Purity and quantity of every magnetically sorted T cell population were checked by analytical flow cytometry. Genomic DNA was isolated from every sorted fraction and measured by UV absorbance on a Nanodrop 2000c. A few counts support this clone. The specificity of this receptor is unknown. No qualities accompany the bases; no much larger clone lies one base away.

This chain is built from TRBV4-1 and TRBJ1-1; no D gene call is confident. The clonotype comes from a man between 18 and 29 years old in good health. Some clones in this sample may be carry-over from other donors' samples. The source material was naive CD4+ T cells from PBMCs. The sample's cell subset or site label is to be understood as: CD45RA+ positively selected. The bases read TGCGCCAGCAGCCAAGCCCCCTTTCGGAACACTGAAGCTTTCTTT. Its coded protein is CASSQAPFRNTEAFF.